The 27 T cell receptor beta chains reported below all come from one sample, sequenced in a study of T cells in localized non-small cell lung cancer. Method: immunoSEQ multiplex PCR; TCRdb's copy keeps in-frame clones and lacks some. Of fewer than 40,000 clones listed, about 85% are singletons. Sequenced here: peripheral blood mononuclear cells, sampled before any cancer treatment. These receptors all stem from a man aged 35 to 69 with stage III lung adenocarcinoma.

Here the CDR3 DNA reads TGTGCCAGCAGCCACCGGACAGGGGCGAACACCGGGGAGCTGTTTTTT. As protein: CASSHRTGANTGELFF. The V gene is TRBV11-1, the J gene TRBJ2-2; 9 positions match TRBD1. CDR1 and CDR2 from the germline V gene are SGHAT and FQDESV (reference sequence). V shed 5 bases, J shed 0 bases, and the junction held 4 bases outside the gene matches. The CDR3 contains 16 residues.

This clone has only a few counts. The chain combines TRBV27 with TRBJ2-5; D unresolved. V lost 10 bases and J lost 5, with 11 bases in between. CDR1 is MNHEY and CDR2 is SMNVEV in the germline V gene (reference sequence). The CDR3 spans 11 residues. CDR3 bases: TGTGCCACCGCCCAGAGGGAGACCCAGTACTTC. Residues: CATAQRETQYF.

This chain uses TRBV27 with TRBJ2-3; perhaps D is TRBD1 or TRBD2 (5 bases each). The length of the CDR3 is 14 residues. The germline gives CDR1 MNHEY, CDR2 SMNVEV (reference sequence). Trimming stripped 5 bases from V and 6 bases from J, with 15 bases between. The CDR3 nucleotides read TGTGCCAGCAGTCCGATGGCTTGGGGGGATACGCAGTATTTT. Amino acids: CASSPMAWGDTQYF.

The chain links TRBV5-4 to TRBJ1-4; D may be TRBD1 (5 bases). The ends were cut back, 4 bases at V and 8 bases at J, with 12 bases in the middle. CDR1 is SGHNT and CDR2 is YYREEE in the germline V gene (reference sequence). The CDR3 extends over 13 amino acids. CDR3 loop: CASSRGTPEKLFF. Here the CDR3 DNA reads TGTGCCAGCAGCCGTGGGACGCCAGAAAAACTGTTTTTT.

The chain carries TRBV2 and TRBJ1-5; TRBD1 might be the D (5 bases). V was shortened by 6 bases and J by 2 bases, with 8 bases between the two germline ends. CDR3 length: 13 residues. CDR1 SNHLY and CDR2 FYNNEI come from the germline V gene. The CDR3 bases are TGTGCCAGCAGGGGCAGGGGCAATCAGCCCCAGCATTTT. Translated, it gives CASRGRGNQPQHF.

The chain combines TRBV5-4 with TRBJ2-7; 8 bases are a match to TRBD1. This CDR3 comprises 14 residues. Trimming cost V 0 bases and J 6 bases; bases outside gene matches: 5. Germline CDR1 and CDR2: SGHNT and YYREEE (reference sequence). Written as DNA, the CDR3 is TGTGCCAGCAGCTTGGGACAGGGGTATGGCGAGCAGTACTTC. It is translated as CASSLGQGYGEQYF.

This chain uses TRBV6-5 with TRBJ2-7, with D unresolved. This CDR3 is 11 amino acids long. Trimming took 6 bases from V and 6 from J, leaving 9 bases between them. Germline lookup yields CDR1 MNHEY and CDR2 SVGAGI. For the CDR3, the DNA is TGTGCCAGCAGCTTCCCCCCCGAGCAGTACTTC. Encoded protein: CASSFPPEQYF.

The chain combines TRBV7-2 with TRBJ2-5; the D gene is possibly TRBD2 (6 bases). V lost 1 base and J lost 5, with 14 bases in between. This CDR3 is 15 amino acids long. In germline, CDR1 is SGHTA, CDR2 FQGNSA. The CDR3 nucleotides read TGTGCCAGCAGCTTAGTTGGGACTCTGAGGGAGACCCAGTACTTC. Amino acids: CASSLVGTLRETQYF. Filled out from reference TRBV7-2 and TRBJ2-5, the complete variable domain reads GAGVSQSPSNKVTEKGKDVELRCDPISGHTALYWYRQSLGQGLEFLIYFQGNSAPDKSGLPSDRFSAERTGGSVSTLTIQRTQQEDSAVYLCASSLVGTLRETQYFGPGTRLLVL.

The V and J genes are TRBV5-1 and TRBJ1-6; D not certain. Between the trimmed V and J ends, which lost 4 bases and 9 bases, there was a span of 14 bases. This CDR3 comprises 14 residues. Per germline, CDR1 SGHRS and CDR2 YFSETQ. Written as DNA, the CDR3 is TGCGCCAGCAGCCAGAGAGCCGAGGGTTCACCCCTCCACTTT. It translates to CASSQRAEGSPLHF.

The chain links TRBV19 to TRBJ1-1; D is unresolved. Trimming pared 7 bases from V and 4 bases from J, leaving 16 bases between. The CDR3 length is 14 residues. Per germline, CDR1 LNHDA and CDR2 SQIVND (reference sequence). This CDR3 is CASIGWLAGTEAFF. In nucleotides, the CDR3 is TGTGCCAGTATTGGGTGGCTAGCTGGCACTGAAGCTTTCTTT.

This rearrangement joins TRBV29-1 to TRBJ1-2; 9 bases are a match to TRBD1. This CDR3 has 13 amino acids. Unmatched junction bases numbered 5, after V lost 3 bases and J lost 6 bases. From germline, CDR1 is SQVTM and CDR2 ANQGSEA. CDR3 loop: CSVEGQGVHGYTF. Here the CDR3 DNA reads TGCAGCGTTGAGGGACAGGGTGTCCATGGCTACACCTTC.

The gene calls are TRBV6-6 and TRBJ2-3; the D gene is possibly TRBD1 (5 bases). The CDR3 is 14 residues long. Germline assignment: CDR1 MNHNY and CDR2 SVGAGI (reference sequence). Deletions cut 5 bases from V and 5 bases from J, with 14 bases between. CDR3 nucleotide sequence: TGTGCCAGCAGTCATGGGGCCCGGCGAGATACGCAGTATTTT. Encoded protein: CASSHGARRDTQYF.

This chain joins TRBV27 and TRBJ1-2, with D maybe TRBD1 (5 bases). The V end was cut by 3 bases, the J end by 8 bases, with 13 bases between. The germline CDR1 and CDR2 sequences are MNHEY and SMNVEV (reference sequence). CDR3 length equals 13 residues. As DNA, the CDR3 is TGTGCCAGCAGTTTCACGCAGGGTTCCGGCTACACCTTC. Its protein is CASSFTQGSGYTF.

This rearrangement joins TRBV4-1 to TRBJ2-3; 10 bases align to TRBD2. The germline V gene encodes CDR1 MGHRA and CDR2 YSYEKL. V lost 1 base and J lost 2; bases outside the gene matches: 3. This CDR3 contains 16 residues. The CDR3, as DNA: TGCGCCAGCAGCCAAGTTAGCGGGGGGCTCACAGATACGCAGTATTTT. Its protein product is CASSQVSGGLTDTQYF.

This chain joins TRBV10-3 and TRBJ2-5, with TRBD1 matching 10 bases. CDR1 and CDR2 (germline): ENHRY, SYGVKD. After removal of 6 bases from V and 5 bases from J, the junction contained 6 bases not matched to a gene. This CDR3 is 14 amino acids long. CDR3 nucleotides: TGTGCCATCAGCGCGACAGGGGGCAGGGAGACCCAGTACTTC. It encodes CAISATGGRETQYF.

The V gene is TRBV18, the J gene TRBJ2-2; D may be TRBD1 (6 bases). With 3 bases removed from V and 0 bases from J, the gap between germline ends came to 20 bases. CDR3 length: 19 amino acids. Germline V gene data show CDR1 as KGHSH and CDR2 as LQKENI. CDR3 bases: TGTGCCAGCTCACCGGGAATTGGGACACGGGGCACGAACACCGGGGAGCTGTTTTTT. Translation: CASSPGIGTRGTNTGELFF.

The rearrangement uses TRBV6-6 and TRBJ2-3; 12 bases match TRBD2. Trimming took 6 bases from V and 4 from J; bases not matched to a gene: 8. Germline assignment: CDR1 MNHNY and CDR2 SVGAGI (reference sequence). CDR3 length: 16 amino acids. The CDR3 nucleotides read TGTGCCAGCAGACCAGCTAGCGGGGGGGCCTCAGATACGCAGTATTTT. Protein sequence: CASRPASGGASDTQYF.

V is TRBV30 and J is TRBJ1-2, with TRBD1 matching over 9 bases. Germline CDR1 and CDR2: GTSNPN and SVGIG (reference sequence). This CDR3 has 14 residues. The J segment lost 3 bases and the V segment lost 4 bases, leaving 6 bases of the junction unmatched. The CDR3 DNA sequence: TGTGCCTGGACCAAAACAGGGGGCTACTATGGCTACACCTTC. The encoded protein is CAWTKTGGYYGYTF.

The rearrangement uses TRBV19 and TRBJ2-2; D is undetermined. The CDR3 has 16 amino acids. V dropped 2 bases and J dropped 0 bases, with 10 bases sitting between them. From germline, CDR1 is LNHDA and CDR2 SQIVND (reference sequence). The CDR3 loop is CASSIRGTTNTGELFF. CDR3 bases: TGTGCCAGTAGTATAAGAGGAACTACGAACACCGGGGAGCTGTTTTTT. Based on the CDR3 plus reference TRBV19 and TRBJ2-2, the full variable domain is DGGITQSPKYLFRKEGQNVTLSCEQNLNHDAMYWYRQDPGQGLRLIYYSQIVNDFQKGDIAEGYSVSREKKESFPLTVTSAQKNPTAFYLCASSIRGTTNTGELFFGEGSRLTVL.

V is TRBV6-1 and J is TRBJ1-2; 7 positions agree with TRBD1. From germline, CDR1 is MNHNS and CDR2 SASEGT. The CDR3 length is 17 residues. The V and J ends lost 4 bases and 0 bases, in that order; junction bases with no gene match: 11. The CDR3 protein is CASSALTGRPSNYGYTF. CDR3 DNA sequence: TGTGCCAGCAGTGCCTTGACAGGGAGACCTTCTAACTATGGCTACACCTTC.

The V and J genes are TRBV11-3 and TRBJ1-2; D is undetermined. Trimming left V 6 bases short and J 1 base short, with 12 bases between. Germline loops: CDR1 SGHNT, CDR2 YENEEA. The length of the CDR3 is 14 residues. CDR3 DNA sequence: TGTGCCAGCAGTGACTCGGGCAGTAACTATGGCTACACCTTC. Its protein is CASSDSGSNYGYTF.

The rearrangement uses TRBV19 and TRBJ1-1; D is ambiguous. CDR3 length: 15 amino acids. Trimming removed 5 bases from V and 0 bases from J, with 13 bases in between. CDR1 is LNHDA, CDR2 SQIVND, per germline (reference sequence). Here the CDR3 DNA reads TGTGCCAGTAGTCTGCTGAGGCCTTTGAACACTGAAGCTTTCTTT. Residues: CASSLLRPLNTEAFF.

This clone was seen more than once but under ten times. The rearrangement joins TRBV15 to TRBJ1-2, with 8 positions matching TRBD1. CDR1 LNHNV and CDR2 YYDKDF come from the germline V gene (reference sequence). The trim removed 4 bases at V and 5 bases at J, leaving 6 bases unmatched. CDR3 length: 14 amino acids. The CDR3, as DNA: TGTGCCACCAGCATAGACAGGGGCCCATATGGCTACACCTTC. This codes for CATSIDRGPYGYTF.

This sequence joins TRBV14 and TRBJ2-7; D remains ambiguous. Trimming pared 3 bases from V and 0 bases from J, leaving 6 bases between. The CDR3 has 13 amino acids. CDR1 and CDR2 (germline): SGHDN, FVKESK. The CDR3 DNA follows: TGTGCCAGCAGCCAGCGAGACTCCTACGAGCAGTACTTC. Translated, it gives CASSQRDSYEQYF.

This chain connects TRBV2 to TRBJ2-2; no reliable D call. Germline assignment: CDR1 SNHLY and CDR2 FYNNEI. V was clipped by 6 bases and J by 2 bases, with 10 bases between them. CDR3 length equals 14 residues. CDR3 nucleotide sequence: TGTGCCAGCAGGGATCGGCTTAACACCGGGGAGCTGTTTTTT. It yields the protein CASRDRLNTGELFF.

This clone was observed a few times. The V and J genes are TRBV11-1 and TRBJ2-5; D unclear. The CDR3 extends over 16 amino acids. Trimming cost V 2 bases and J 1 base, with 14 bases left between them. Germline CDR1 reads SGHAT; CDR2 reads FQDESV (reference sequence). The CDR3 bases are TGTGCCAGCAGCTTAAGGCCAGAAGAATCCCAAGAGACCCAGTACTTC. Encoded protein: CASSLRPEESQETQYF.

The CDR3: CASSPTVGQGTDTQYF. The CDR3 DNA sequence: TGTGCCAGCAGCCCGACTGTGGGGCAAGGCACAGATACGCAGTATTTT. The rearrangement uses TRBV5-5 and TRBJ2-3, with D perhaps matching TRBD1 (5 bases). In germline, CDR1 is SGHKS, CDR2 YYEKEE (reference sequence). This CDR3 contains 16 residues. Trimming pared 4 bases from V and 1 base from J, leaving 16 bases between.